The 17 T cell receptor beta chains given below trace back to one sample, sequenced in a study of blood T cell repertoires in COVID-19. The table came from immunoSEQ multiplex PCR; TCRdb's copy has only in-frame clones and leaves some out. The sample includes more than 95,000 clones, about four fifths of them seen just once. Source material: peripheral blood. The receptors derive from a man in his 60s with acute or convalescent COVID-19.

The rearrangement links TRBV11-3 to TRBJ2-1, with D perhaps TRBD1 (6 bases). This CDR3 comprises 15 residues. Germline V gene lookup returns CDR1 SGHNT and CDR2 YENEEA. The V end was cut by 5 bases, the J end by 2 bases, with 13 bases between. CDR3 region: CASSDRDTAYNEQFF. As DNA, the CDR3 is TGTGCCAGCAGCGATAGGGACACGGCCTACAATGAGCAGTTCTTC.

V is TRBV7-2 and J is TRBJ2-2, with unresolved D. The CDR3 extends over 14 amino acids. Trimming removed 4 bases at V and 2 bases at J, with 8 bases between. Looked up from germline, CDR1 is SGHTA and CDR2 is FQGNSA. CDR3 in amino acids: CASSYQHNTGELFF. The CDR3 bases are TGTGCCAGCAGCTACCAACACAACACCGGGGAGCTGTTTTTT.

The chain has TRBV2 and TRBJ2-7, with a possible D match to TRBD2 (6 bases). This CDR3 has 13 amino acids. V shed 7 bases and J shed 2 bases, with 12 bases lying between them. Per germline, CDR1 SNHLY and CDR2 FYNNEI. CDR3 region: CASNLLAPYEQYF. CDR3 nucleotides: TGTGCCAGCAACCTACTAGCTCCCTACGAGCAGTACTTC.

The V call is TRBV29-1, the J call TRBJ1-2, with D hard to call. CDR1 SQVTM and CDR2 ANQGSEA come from the germline V gene. V shed 3 bases and J shed 4 bases, with 15 bases lying between them. The CDR3 runs 14 residues. The DNA of the CDR3 is TGCAGCGTTGATTCTCCGATAACCGGCTATGGCTACACCTTC. This translates into CSVDSPITGYGYTF.

The CDR3 reads CASRPDGSSPLHF. In nucleotides, the CDR3 is TGTGCCAGCAGGCCGGACGGGAGCTCACCCCTCCACTTT. The rearrangement joins TRBV28 to TRBJ1-6; no clear D gene. Trimming shortened V by 6 bases and J by 10 bases, and 13 bases separated the two germline ends. CDR1 MDHEN and CDR2 SYDVKM come from the germline V gene. The CDR3 spans 13 residues.

This chain joins TRBV7-8 and TRBJ2-1, with a weak D call TRBD2 (6 bases). Germline values: CDR1 SGHVS, CDR2 FQNEAQ. CDR3 size: 13 residues. V lost 8 bases, J lost 7 bases, and 15 bases lay in between. The CDR3 reads CASASGGWNEQFF. DNA for the CDR3: TGTGCCAGCGCTTCCGGGGGTTGGAATGAGCAGTTCTTC. Filled out from reference TRBV7-8 and TRBJ2-1, the complete variable domain reads GAGVSQSPRYKVAKRGQDVALRCDPISGHVSLFWYQQALGQGPEFLTYFQNEAQLDKSGLPSDRFFAERPEGSVSTLKIQRTQQEDSAVYLCASASGGWNEQFFGPGTRLTVL.

The chain recombines TRBV20-1 with TRBJ2-7; D may be TRBD1 (7 bases). Germline V gene data show CDR1 as DFQATT and CDR2 as SNEGSKA (reference sequence). This CDR3 spans 11 amino acids. V was cut by 6 bases and J by 5 bases, with 11 bases left in between. As DNA, the CDR3 is TGCAGTGCCAGGGGGGAGAACGAGCAGTACTTC. Protein product: CSARGENEQYF.

V is TRBV9 and J is TRBJ2-4; weak D call: TRBD2 (7 bases). Trimming cost V 1 base and J 9 bases, with 11 bases left between them. Germline loops: CDR1 SGDLS, CDR2 YYNGEE. This CDR3 has 13 residues. The CDR3 nucleotides are TGTGCCAGCAGCGTATCAGGGGAGGGCATTCAGTACTTC. It yields the protein CASSVSGEGIQYF.

This chain connects TRBV3-1 (or the pseudogene TRBV3-2) to TRBJ1-5; no clear D gene. V was trimmed by 4 bases and J by 5 bases, leaving 9 bases between them. Germline CDR1 reads LGHDT; CDR2 reads YNNKEL (reference sequence). There are 13 residues in the CDR3. CDR3 protein: CASSPRLDQPQHF. The CDR3 DNA follows: TGTGCCAGCAGCCCTCGTTTAGATCAGCCCCAGCATTTT.

The chain carries TRBV19 and TRBJ2-3; maybe TRBD1 (5 bases). This CDR3 has 14 amino acids. V was shortened by 6 bases and J by 7 bases, with 17 bases between the two germline ends. From germline, CDR1 is LNHDA and CDR2 SQIVND (reference sequence). CDR3 sequence: CASSEFQKGNTQYF. Written as DNA, the CDR3 is TGTGCCAGTAGCGAATTCCAGAAGGGGAATACGCAGTATTTT.

The chain is built from TRBV5-4 and TRBJ2-2; 9 bases match TRBD2. This CDR3 is built from 16 residues. Germline V gives CDR1 SGHNT, CDR2 YYREEE (reference sequence). The V and J ends lost 1 base and 4 bases, in that order; junction bases with no gene match: 5. CDR3 in amino acids: CASSLQISGGTGELFF. The CDR3 DNA sequence: TGTGCCAGCAGCTTGCAGATTAGCGGGGGCACCGGGGAGCTGTTTTTT.

The V call is TRBV19, the J call TRBJ2-3, with 8 nucleotides matching TRBD1. There are 17 residues in the CDR3. Germline V gene data show CDR1 as LNHDA and CDR2 as SQIVND (reference sequence). Trimming cost V 3 bases and J 0 bases; bases outside gene matches: 8. The CDR3 nucleotides are TGTGCCAGTAGTATCGGCGGGTGGACAGGGAGCACAGATACGCAGTATTTT. Protein: CASSIGGWTGSTDTQYF.

The rearrangement uses TRBV5-6 and TRBJ1-6; 8 bases match TRBD1. The V and J ends lost 4 bases and 10 bases, in that order; junction bases with no gene match: 7. The CDR3 consists of 14 residues. The germline V gene has CDR1 SGHDT and CDR2 YYEEEE. The CDR3 is CASSPGQGRSPLHF. The CDR3 DNA sequence: TGTGCCAGCAGCCCCGGACAGGGCCGGTCACCCCTCCACTTT.

The CDR3 region has the DNA TGTGCCAGCGGGGAACAGGGGAAATACAATGAGCAGTTCTTC. Amino acids: CASGEQGKYNEQFF. The rearrangement uses TRBV18 and TRBJ2-1, with 7 bases aligning to TRBD1. This CDR3 is 14 amino acids long. V trimming: 8 bases; J trimming: 4 bases; junction bases outside the gene matches: 8. Germline V lookup: CDR1 KGHSH, CDR2 LQKENI.

The rearrangement uses TRBV30 and TRBJ1-2; a weak D match, TRBD1 (5 bases). The CDR3 is made up of 12 amino acids. The V end lost 1 base, the J end lost 5 bases, and 8 bases lay between the germline ends. Germline V gene data show CDR1 as GTSNPN and CDR2 as SVGIG (reference sequence). DNA of the CDR3: TGTGCCTGGAGTGGTCGGGGGTATGGCTACACCTTC. This encodes CAWSGRGYGYTF. The full variable domain, rest sourced from reference TRBV30 and TRBJ1-2, is SQTIHQWPATLVQPVGSPLSLECTVEGTSNPNLYWYRQAAGRGLQLLFYSVGIGQISSEVPQNLSASRPQDRQFILSSKKLLLSDSGFYLCAWSGRGYGYTFGSGTRLTVV.

J is TRBJ1-2 and V is TRBV6-2 or TRBV6-3; weak D call: TRBD1 (6 bases). The CDR3 length is 12 residues. V was pared by 4 bases and J by 8 bases, with 11 bases between. From germline, CDR1 is MNHEY and CDR2 SVGEGT. The CDR3 protein is CASSSRGWGYTF. The DNA of the CDR3 is TGTGCCAGCAGTTCCAGGGGTTGGGGCTACACCTTC.

The chain has TRBV6-5 and TRBJ1-2; D gene ambiguous. Germline loops: CDR1 MNHEY, CDR2 SVGAGI. Deletions cut 5 bases from V and 0 bases from J, with 7 bases between. The CDR3 consists of 13 residues. CDR3 amino acids: CASSRPANYGYTF. CDR3 nucleotides: TGTGCCAGCAGTCGCCCAGCTAACTATGGCTACACCTTC.